The clone carrying this T cell receptor beta chain has a handful of counts. Trimming removed 6 bases from V and 9 bases from J; junction bases left unmatched: 8. The CDR3 spans 13 residues. Germline V gene sequence: CDR1 MDHEN, CDR2 SYDVKM. This sample is drawn from a study of T cells after yellow fever vaccination. TCRdb reprocessed the 5' RACE reads via MiXCR and lists one record per CDR3 protein. The data hold hundreds of thousands of distinct CDR3 sequences, with around 20% observed a single time. The chain couples TRBV28 to TRBJ2-1; 7 bases map to TRBD2. This clonotype was sampled from a man aged 18 to 29 who received the YFV17D yellow fever vaccine. The source material was PBMCs, sampled before the yellow fever booster vaccination. CDR3 sequence (DNA): TGTGCCAGCAGCCCCGGGGGGAGGGGTGAGCAGTTCTTC. Its translation: CASSPGGRGEQFF.